The next 26 T cell receptor beta chains were all read from a single sample in a study of blood T cell repertoires in COVID-19. Profiling relied on immunoSEQ multiplex PCR, and the TCRdb table lists in-frame clones only, not all of them. The repertoire holds 150,000 to 200,000 clones, 80% to 85% seen once, with around 15% in the top ten. Material for sequencing was peripheral blood. These receptors were collected from a woman between 65 and 79 years old with COVID-19, enrolled during active disease.

The J gene is TRBJ2-2, the V gene TRBV28; the match to TRBD2 covers 9 bases. Looked up from germline, CDR1 is MDHEN and CDR2 is SYDVKM. V was pared by 6 bases and J by 7 bases, with 9 bases of the junction left unmatched. The CDR3 has 15 amino acids. The CDR3 sequence: CASRNEVAGVGELFF. The CDR3 DNA sequence: TGTGCCAGCAGGAACGAGGTAGCGGGGGTCGGGGAGCTGTTTTTT.

This clone was observed a single time. The chain joins TRBV28 to TRBJ2-2; 8 nucleotides agree with TRBD1. V lost 7 bases to trimming and J lost 5 bases; unmatched junction nucleotides: 12. The CDR3 runs to 16 residues. Germline V lookup: CDR1 MDHEN, CDR2 SYDVKM. Here the CDR3 reads CASNDQGARWTGELFF. The CDR3 coding sequence is TGTGCCAGCAACGATCAGGGGGCGCGATGGACCGGGGAGCTGTTTTTT. The whole variable domain, remainder taken from reference TRBV28 and TRBJ2-2, is DVKVTQSSRYLVKRTGEKVFLECVQDMDHENMFWYRQDPGLGLRLIYFSYDVKMKEKGDIPEGYSVSREKKERFSLILESASTNQTSMYLCASNDQGARWTGELFFGEGSRLTVL.

The gene calls are TRBV27 and TRBJ1-5; D is possibly TRBD1 (6 bases). Trimming shortened V by 4 bases and J by 3 bases, and 10 bases separated the two germline ends. CDR3 length: 14 amino acids. Germline-derived CDR1 and CDR2 are MNHEY and SMNVEV (reference sequence). CDR3 nucleotides: TGTGCCAGCAGTTCCGGACAGTTCAATCAGCCCCAGCATTTT. Protein: CASSSGQFNQPQHF.

The V and J genes are TRBV19 and TRBJ2-1; possibly TRBD2 for D (7 bases). This CDR3 comprises 15 residues. Trimming stripped 5 bases from V and 8 bases from J, with 19 bases between. Germline CDR1 LNHDA, CDR2 SQIVND (reference sequence). Here the CDR3 reads CASSWGGGVLYEQFF. The CDR3 DNA is TGTGCCAGTAGTTGGGGAGGGGGGGTGTTGTATGAGCAGTTCTTC.

The chain couples TRBV12-5 to TRBJ2-7; 10 bases match TRBD1. The V segment lost 5 bases and the J segment 4 bases; nucleotides outside the gene matches: 5. CDR3 length equals 14 residues. Per germline, CDR1 LGHNT and CDR2 FRNRAP. The CDR3 protein is CASGQGQGVYEQYV. In nucleotides, the CDR3 is TGTGCTAGTGGTCAAGGACAGGGGGTATACGAGCAGTACGTC.

The chain joins TRBV7-8 to TRBJ2-3; D not certain. Per the germline V gene, CDR1 is SGHVS and CDR2 is FQNEAQ. Trimming shortened V by 1 base and J by 3 bases, and 8 bases separated the two germline ends. This CDR3 is 14 amino acids long. CDR3 sequence (DNA): TGTGCCAGCAGCTTAGTTGCGAGGACAGATACGCAGTATTTT. It encodes CASSLVARTDTQYF. The full variable domain, in which reference TRBV7-8 and TRBJ2-3 provide the parts outside the CDR3, is GAGVSQSPRYKVAKRGQDVALRCDPISGHVSLFWYQQALGQGPEFLTYFQNEAQLDKSGLPSDRFFAERPEGSVSTLKIQRTQQEDSAVYLCASSLVARTDTQYFGPGTRLTVL.

This clone was counted a single time. The chain has TRBV7-9 and TRBJ1-3, with D unclear. CDR3 size: 14 residues. V was clipped by 5 bases and J by 3 bases, with 11 bases between them. Germline V gene sequence: CDR1 SEHNR, CDR2 FQNEAQ (reference sequence). The CDR3 reads CASSLQAFGNTIYF. Written as DNA, the CDR3 is TGTGCCAGCAGCCTCCAGGCGTTTGGAAACACCATATATTTT.

This sequence joins TRBV19 and TRBJ1-2, with D possibly being TRBD1 (6 bases). V lost 4 bases to trimming and J lost 7 bases, with 13 bases between them. The length of the CDR3 is 13 residues. Germline CDR1 and CDR2: LNHDA and SQIVND (reference sequence). CDR3 nucleotides: TGTGCCAGTAGTAGAACAGGGTCCGGTGGCTACACCTTC. It translates to CASSRTGSGGYTF.

As DNA, the CDR3 is TGTGCCTCATCCCGGACAGGGACAGTGAACAATGAGCAGTTCTTC. It translates to CASSRTGTVNNEQFF. The chain links TRBV30 to TRBJ2-1, with 8 bases fitting TRBD1. V dropped 7 bases and J dropped 5; count of bases not matched to a gene: 13. Germline values: CDR1 GTSNPN, CDR2 SVGIG (reference sequence). CDR3 length: 15 amino acids. The full variable domain, in which reference TRBV30 and TRBJ2-1 provide the parts outside the CDR3, is SQTIHQWPATLVQPVGSPLSLECTVEGTSNPNLYWYRQAAGRGLQLLFYSVGIGQISSEVPQNLSASRPQDRQFILSSKKLLLSDSGFYLCASSRTGTVNNEQFFGPGTRLTVL.

This clone was detected a few times. The CDR3 nucleotides read TGTGCCTGGAGTGTTAGAGGGACAAGCACTGAAGCTTTCTTT. Protein: CAWSVRGTSTEAFF. This rearrangement joins TRBV30 to TRBJ1-1; maybe TRBD1 (6 bases). The CDR3 covers 14 residues. V lost 0 bases and J lost 4, with 12 bases in between. Germline values: CDR1 GTSNPN, CDR2 SVGIG (reference sequence).

The V call is TRBV7-6, the J call TRBJ1-5; TRBD1 aligns across 7 bases. The CDR3 runs 15 residues. The V and J ends lost 1 base and 3 bases, in that order; junction bases with no gene match: 3. CDR1 SGHVS and CDR2 FNYEAQ come from the germline V gene. The CDR3 DNA follows: TGTGCCAGCAGCTTAGGTAGGGGGCCCAATCAGCCCCAGCATTTT. This translates into CASSLGRGPNQPQHF.

This chain links TRBV2 with TRBJ1-5; weak D call: TRBD1 (6 bases). This CDR3 region has 15 residues. Germline V gene data show CDR1 as SNHLY and CDR2 as FYNNEI. V gave up 6 bases and J gave up 0 bases, with 12 bases separating them. The DNA of the CDR3 is TGTGCCAGCAGCCCTTTGACAGGTAGCAATCAGCCCCAGCATTTT. The encoded protein is CASSPLTGSNQPQHF.

The J gene is TRBJ1-2, the V gene TRBV5-6; the D is unclear. The CDR3 extends over 14 amino acids. The V end lost 4 bases, the J end lost 0 bases, and 10 bases lay between the germline ends. Germline CDR1 is SGHDT and CDR2 is YYEEEE. The CDR3 loop reads CASSPTRSNYGYTF. CDR3 bases: TGTGCCAGCAGCCCCACACGTTCTAACTATGGCTACACCTTC. The whole variable domain, filled in from reference TRBV5-6 and TRBJ1-2, reads DAGVTQSPTHLIKTRGQQVTLRCSPKSGHDTVSWYQQALGQGPQFIFQYYEEEERQRGNFPDRFSGHQFPNYSSELNVNALLLGDSALYLCASSPTRSNYGYTFGSGTRLTVV.

The chain combines TRBV6-5 with TRBJ2-7; TRBD1 agrees at 7 bases. Germline V CDR1 and CDR2: MNHEY, SVGAGI. This CDR3 is 13 amino acids long. V lost 2 bases, J lost 3 bases, and 1 base stayed unmatched. In DNA, the CDR3 is TGTGCCAGCAGTTACAGGACAGGCTACGAGCAGTACTTC. It yields the protein CASSYRTGYEQYF.

V gene TRBV6-6 combines with J gene TRBJ1-2; D not resolved. Trimming took off 1 base at V and 2 bases at J, with 5 bases between the two ends. CDR1 is MNHNY and CDR2 is SVGAGI in the germline V gene (reference sequence). This CDR3 has 13 amino acids. DNA for the CDR3: TGTGCCAGCAGTTACTTGGGCAACTATGGCTACACCTTC. It is translated as CASSYLGNYGYTF.

The genes are TRBV28 and TRBJ1-4; 10 nucleotides align to TRBD1. The CDR3 spans 15 residues. Germline CDR1 is MDHEN and CDR2 is SYDVKM. V was pared by 6 bases and J by 8 bases, with 9 bases of the junction left unmatched. The CDR3 region is CASRVPGQGTEKLFF. CDR3 bases: TGTGCCAGCAGAGTACCGGGACAGGGGACCGAAAAACTGTTTTTT.

The V call is TRBV20-1, the J call TRBJ2-4, with 10 bases aligning to TRBD2. Germline-derived CDR1 and CDR2 are DFQATT and SNEGSKA (reference sequence). V trimming: 3 bases; J trimming: 5 bases; junction bases outside the gene matches: 16. The CDR3 extends over 18 amino acids. This chain's CDR3 is CSASQTSGGAFGENIQYF. In DNA form, the CDR3 reads TGCAGTGCTAGTCAAACCAGCGGGGGGGCTTTTGGGGAAAACATTCAGTACTTC.

The chain recombines TRBV5-4 with TRBJ1-5; a weak D match, TRBD1 (5 bases). Trimming removed 1 base at V and 3 bases at J, with 8 bases between. The CDR3 sequence is 14 residues long. The germline V gene has CDR1 SGHNT and CDR2 YYREEE (reference sequence). CDR3 DNA sequence: TGTGCCAGCAGCTTGCGGGGGGACAATCAGCCCCAGCATTTT. Translated, it gives CASSLRGDNQPQHF.

The chain links TRBV6-5 to TRBJ1-4; 9 bases map to TRBD1. Germline V gene lookup returns CDR1 MNHEY and CDR2 SVGAGI. The ends lost 5 bases at V and 8 bases at J; junction bases unmatched: 9. There are 15 residues in the CDR3. DNA of the CDR3: TGTGCCAGCAGTCAGGCAGGACAGGGGTACGAAAAACTGTTTTTT. Amino acid sequence: CASSQAGQGYEKLFF.

The chain carries TRBV15 and TRBJ2-7; tentative D call: TRBD2 (5 bases). The CDR3 runs 17 residues. V was clipped by 1 base and J by 0 bases, with 16 bases between them. Germline loops: CDR1 LNHNV, CDR2 YYDKDF (reference sequence). The CDR3 loop is CATSRGYSSESSYEQYV. The CDR3 DNA reads TGTGCCACCAGCAGAGGATACAGTAGCGAATCCTCCTACGAGCAGTACGTC.

This rearrangement joins TRBV5-1 to TRBJ1-3; D unclear. Per the germline V gene, CDR1 is SGHRS and CDR2 is YFSETQ. CDR3 length: 14 amino acids. Trimming stripped 2 bases from V and 4 bases from J, with 10 bases between. DNA for the CDR3: TGCGCCAGCAGCTTCGGAGAGAACGGAAACACCATATATTTT. This gives the protein CASSFGENGNTIYF.

The V gene is TRBV6-5, the J gene TRBJ2-1, with 9 nucleotides matching TRBD2. This CDR3 has 15 amino acids. Germline-derived CDR1 and CDR2 are MNHEY and SVGAGI. The ends lost 7 bases at V and 7 bases at J; junction bases unmatched: 11. CDR3 in DNA: TGTGCCAGCACTCTTCGCGGGGGGGATTTAAATGAGCAGTTCTTC. The encoded protein is CASTLRGGDLNEQFF.

The V gene is TRBV28, the J gene TRBJ1-3; no firm D call. V was cut by 8 bases and J by 0 bases, with 11 bases left in between. There are 14 residues in the CDR3. Germline loops: CDR1 MDHEN, CDR2 SYDVKM. CDR3 amino acids: CASGEEASGNTIYF. CDR3 bases: TGTGCCAGCGGGGAGGAAGCCTCTGGAAACACCATATATTTT.

In this sample, this clone turned up once. The rearrangement links TRBV13 to TRBJ2-1; maybe TRBD1 (7 bases). The V gene lost 4 bases and the J gene lost 5 bases, with 12 bases spanning the gap. The CDR3 spans 14 residues. Germline assignment: CDR1 PRHDT and CDR2 FYEKMQ (reference sequence). CDR3 nucleotide sequence: TGTGCCAGCAGCTGGAGGGACAGTCACAATGAGCAGTTCTTC. It yields the protein CASSWRDSHNEQFF.

The rearrangement links TRBV19 to TRBJ1-3, with unresolved D. V lost 5 bases and J 1 base, leaving 12 bases between the germline ends. The CDR3 extends over 15 amino acids. CDR1 is LNHDA, CDR2 SQIVND, per germline (reference sequence). CDR3 bases: TGTGCCAGTAGTGAGCCCACGCCTTCTGGAAACACCATATATTTT. Translated: CASSEPTPSGNTIYF.

The J gene is TRBJ2-7, the V gene TRBV3-1 (or the pseudogene TRBV3-2), with TRBD1 as a possible D gene (5 bases). The CDR3 loop spans 12 amino acids. Per the germline V gene, CDR1 is LGHDT and CDR2 is YNNKEL (reference sequence). V was pared by 4 bases and J by 3 bases, with 7 bases between. The DNA of the CDR3 is TGTGCCAGCAGCCCAGGGTACTACGAGCAGTACTTC. It translates to CASSPGYYEQYF.